The 13 T cell receptor beta chains below were found in one sample sequenced in a study of T cell changes during pregnancy in multiple sclerosis. Sequenced by immunoSEQ multiplex PCR; TCRdb stores in-frame clones only, minus some. The sample comprises roughly 60,000 clones, around 96% of which are singletons, and approximately 2.5% rests with the top ten. The sample in question was CD8+ T cells from peripheral blood mononuclear cells, obtained after pregnancy. The receptors derive from a female donor with multiple sclerosis, enrolled in a pregnancy study.

The rearrangement joins TRBV11-2 to TRBJ1-1, with D uncertain. The germline V and J ends were trimmed by 5 bases and 4 bases, with 14 bases remaining between them. Germline V gives CDR1 SGHAT, CDR2 FQNNGV. The CDR3 is 14 amino acids. The CDR3 protein is CASSRADEGTEAFF. CDR3 sequence (DNA): TGTGCCAGCAGCCGAGCAGATGAGGGCACTGAAGCTTTCTTT.

The chain links TRBV27 to TRBJ2-6; possibly TRBD2 for D (5 bases). Germline assignment: CDR1 MNHEY and CDR2 SMNVEV (reference sequence). Trimming cost V 3 bases and J 1 base, with 10 bases left between them. The CDR3 covers 16 residues. CDR3 coding DNA: TGTGCCAGCAGTTTCTACGGGAATTCTGGGGCCAACGTCCTGACTTTC. Translated, it gives CASSFYGNSGANVLTF. The full variable domain, completed using reference TRBV27 and TRBJ2-6, is EAQVTQNPRYLITVTGKKLTVTCSQNMNHEYMSWYRQDPGLGLRQIYYSMNVEVTDKGDVPEGYKVSRKEKRNFPLILESPSPNQTSLYFCASSFYGNSGANVLTFGAGSRLTVL.

The genes are TRBV15 and TRBJ2-3, with 9 bases lining up with TRBD2. Germline CDR1 and CDR2: LNHNV and YYDKDF (reference sequence). The CDR3 covers 14 residues. The V gene end was trimmed by 3 bases and the J gene end by 4 bases; junction bases not matched to a gene: 2. This CDR3 is CATSRGLASDTQYF. DNA of the CDR3: TGTGCCACCAGCAGGGGACTAGCCTCAGATACGCAGTATTTT.

The chain has TRBV27 and TRBJ2-3, with a weak D call TRBD2 (5 bases). Germline values: CDR1 MNHEY, CDR2 SMNVEV (reference sequence). The CDR3 sequence is 15 residues long. Deletions cut 6 bases from V and 0 bases from J, with 13 bases between. DNA of the CDR3: TGTGCCAGCAGCCCGAGGGCGAGGAGCACAGATACGCAGTATTTT. Translating gives CASSPRARSTDTQYF.

The CDR3 reads CASSAGTGAYEQYF. The DNA of the CDR3 is TGTGCCAGTAGTGCCGGGACAGGGGCCTACGAGCAGTACTTC. The V gene is TRBV19, the J gene TRBJ2-7, with 10 bases identical to TRBD1. The CDR3 is 14 residues long. Germline assignment: CDR1 LNHDA and CDR2 SQIVND (reference sequence). J gave up 2 bases and V 5 bases, and 3 bases lay outside the gene matches.

The gene calls are TRBV9 and TRBJ2-1, with a possible D match to TRBD1 (6 bases). V was shortened by 0 bases and J by 4 bases, with 8 bases between the two germline ends. Germline values: CDR1 SGDLS, CDR2 YYNGEE. The CDR3 spans 14 residues. For the CDR3, the DNA is TGTGCCAGCAGCGTAGCAGGGGAGTACAATGAGCAGTTCTTC. Translation gives CASSVAGEYNEQFF.

V and J are TRBV10-3 and TRBJ2-1, with 10 bases that match TRBD2. V was clipped by 6 bases and J by 8 bases; unmatched bases: 7. Germline CDR1 ENHRY, CDR2 SYGVKD. The CDR3 contains 14 residues. The CDR3 sequence is CAIRPGLASDEQFF. CDR3 nucleotide sequence: TGTGCCATCAGGCCGGGACTAGCGAGCGATGAGCAGTTCTTC.

V is TRBV19 and J is TRBJ2-1; the match to TRBD1 covers 9 bases. The CDR3 is made up of 14 amino acids. V shed 8 bases and J 2 bases; nucleotides not matched to a gene: 4. CDR1 is LNHDA and CDR2 is SQIVND in the germline V gene (reference sequence). CDR3 sequence reads: CASSDRGPYNEQFF. CDR3 in DNA: TGTGCCAGTTCGGACAGGGGCCCCTACAATGAGCAGTTCTTC.

This chain connects TRBV29-1 to TRBJ2-1; possible D gene TRBD1, 5 bases. Germline lookup yields CDR1 SQVTM and CDR2 ANQGSEA. Trimming removed 0 bases from V and 0 bases from J, with 15 bases in between. The CDR3 consists of 17 residues. CDR3 DNA sequence: TGCAGCGTTGAAGATCTGACACAGGTGAACTCCTACAATGAGCAGTTCTTC. As protein: CSVEDLTQVNSYNEQFF.

The chain has TRBV27 and TRBJ2-7, with unresolved D. The CDR3 is made up of 13 amino acids. V was shortened by 6 bases and J by 2 bases, with 11 bases between the two germline ends. CDR1 is MNHEY, CDR2 SMNVEV, per germline (reference sequence). The CDR3 loop is CASSITPTYEQYF. CDR3 nucleotide sequence: TGTGCCAGCAGCATAACCCCTACCTACGAGCAGTACTTC.

Relative to its sample, this clone is medium-sized. The V gene is TRBV4-1, the J gene TRBJ2-5, with 7 nucleotides matching TRBD1. This CDR3 comprises 14 residues. In germline, CDR1 is MGHRA, CDR2 YSYEKL. J gave up 2 bases and V 2 bases, and 2 bases lay outside the gene matches. The CDR3 sequence: CASSQSGGQETQYF. CDR3 in DNA: TGCGCCAGCAGCCAATCAGGGGGACAAGAGACCCAGTACTTC.

V and J are TRBV2 and TRBJ1-2, with 7 bases that match TRBD1. The length of the CDR3 is 12 residues. J lost 6 bases, V lost 7 bases, and 5 bases had no gene match. CDR1 is SNHLY and CDR2 is FYNNEI in the germline V gene. In nucleotides, the CDR3 is TGTGCCAGCATCGACAGGGTTGATGGCTACACCTTC. Translation gives CASIDRVDGYTF.

This clone has a single count. The J gene is TRBJ2-3, the V gene TRBV6-5; 9 bases are a match to TRBD1. Germline V lookup: CDR1 MNHEY, CDR2 SVGAGI. The CDR3 totals 15 residues. Trimming took 0 bases from V and 6 from J; bases not matched to a gene: 4. CDR3 protein: CASSYSRQGGDTQYF. The CDR3 DNA follows: TGTGCCAGCAGTTACTCGAGACAGGGGGGGGATACGCAGTATTTT.